This TCR beta chain derives from a study of blood T cell repertoires in COVID-19. Clones were sequenced by immunoSEQ multiplex PCR, and TCRdb holds only the in-frame ones, with some missing. Among some 200,000 clones listed, more than 65% were seen once. CDR1 SGHAT and CDR2 FQNNGV come from the germline V gene. After removal of 1 base from V and 1 base from J, the junction contained 3 bases not matched to a gene. This CDR3 is built from 16 residues. This sequence was found in a woman aged 60 to 75 with acute or convalescent COVID-19. The V call is TRBV11-2, the J call TRBJ2-5; 10 bases are a match to TRBD2. Sequencing was carried out using peripheral blood. CDR3 residues: CASSLALAGGQETQYF. The CDR3 DNA is TGTGCCAGCAGCTTAGCTTTAGCGGGGGGCCAAGAGACCCAGTACTTC.